This entry features one T cell receptor beta chain sequence. The read falls 3 residues short of the CDR3 end, and the missing part is taken from the germline J gene. Produced via immunoSEQ multiplex PCR; TCRdb's table is partial and in-frame only. Recorded here are over 25,000 clones; the top ten clones represent roughly a sixth. The length of the CDR3 is 14 residues. The V gene's germline CDR1 is SGHRS and CDR2 YFSETQ. This entry comes from a study of T cells in women clearing cervical HPV infection. V and J are TRBV5-1 and TRBJ2-2; 8 bases match TRBD2. This TCR came from a woman aged 18 to 75 with a cervical HPV16 infection that either progressed to CIN3+ or cleared (not recorded which). Source material: blood buffy coat. The covered CDR3 bases are TGCGCCAGCAGCTCGGGGGGGCAGTTTGAAAAG. Its translation: CASSSGGQFEK. The full CDR3 is CASSSGGQFEKLFF.